These T cell receptor beta chains were read from a single sample in a study of shared clonotypes between healthy human individuals. Data came from immunoSEQ multiplex PCR; TCRdb stores just in-frame clones and leaves some out. The table lists 2 million to 2.5 million clones, approximately 96% of them singletons, with around 0.13% in the top ten. The material sequenced was naive CD4+ T cells sorted from blood. The receptor set was obtained from a man between 18 and 35 years old in good health. Both conserved end residues are part of each CDR3. D genes are given only for firm matches. Size values are once, few and many counts, or a class for expanded clones, and some rows have none.

j_call	v_call	clone_size	d_call	cdr3_aa	cdr3_nt
TRBJ1-2	TRBV6-1	NA	NA	CASSEQNYGYTF	TGTGCCAGCAGTGAACAGAACTATGGCTACACCTTC
TRBJ1-1	TRBV6-6	once	NA	CASSSYGPLMNTEAFF	TGTGCCAGCAGTTCGTATGGGCCTTTGATGAACACTGAAGCTTTCTTT
TRBJ2-5	TRBV5-1	NA	TRBD2	CASSQGLAGLETQYF	TGCGCCAGCAGCCAGGGACTAGCGGGACTAGAGACCCAGTACTTC
TRBJ2-7	TRBV6-6	NA	NA	CASTSRAEIEQYF	TGTGCCAGCACGTCCAGGGCAGAGATCGAGCAGTACTTC
TRBJ1-1	TRBV19	NA	NA	CAASRGQWNTEAFF	TGTGCCGCGAGCCGGGGGCAGTGGAACACTGAAGCTTTCTTT
TRBJ1-1	TRBV20-1	NA	NA	CSVRGVPEAFF	TGCAGTGTACGAGGAGTTCCTGAAGCTTTCTTT
TRBJ2-2	TRBV19	NA	TRBD1	CAKGTGKVTDTGELFF	TGTGCCAAGGGGACAGGGAAGGTGACAGACACCGGGGAGCTGTTTTTT
TRBJ1-1	TRBV28	NA	NA	CASSPPRTLLRAFF	TGTGCCAGCAGTCCACCCCGGACGTTACTGCGAGCTTTCTTT
TRBJ2-7	TRBV6-5	NA	NA	CASSYRGGEQYF	TGTGCCAGCAGTTACCGGGGTGGCGAGCAGTACTTC
TRBJ2-1	TRBV7-2	NA	TRBD1	CASRQGPSYNEQFF	TGTGCCAGCCGACAGGGCCCCTCCTACAATGAGCAGTTCTTC
TRBJ2-7	TRBV10-3	NA	TRBD2	CAISSGTSGAYEQYF	TGTGCCATCAGTTCTGGGACTAGCGGGGCCTACGAGCAGTACTTC
TRBJ2-1	TRBV9	NA	TRBD2	CASSLIAGAAAEQFF	TGTGCCAGCAGCCTAATAGCGGGAGCGGCGGCTGAGCAGTTCTTC
TRBJ2-2	TRBV19	few	NA	CASSIDVVGGELFF	TGTGCCAGTAGTATTGATGTGGTCGGCGGGGAGCTGTTTTTT
TRBJ1-6	TRBV30	NA	TRBD1	CAWINRDSNSPLHF	TGTGCCTGGATTAACCGGGACAGCAATTCACCCCTCCACTTT
TRBJ2-7	TRBV18	NA	TRBD1	CASSPLGTGANYEQYF	TGTGCCAGCTCACCACTAGGGACAGGAGCTAACTACGAGCAGTACTTC
TRBJ2-5	TRBV18	NA	NA	CASSPFSGTFQETQYF	TGTGCCAGCTCACCGTTTAGCGGAACCTTCCAAGAGACCCAGTACTTC
TRBJ2-1	TRBV9	NA	TRBD2	CASSVGTSSYNEQFF	TGTGCCAGCAGCGTCGGGACTAGCTCCTACAATGAGCAGTTCTTC
TRBJ1-5	TRBV28	NA	NA	CASSSPRPQHF	TGTGCCAGCAGTTCCCCCCGGCCCCAGCATTTT
TRBJ2-7	TRBV7-2	NA	NA	CASSLKTYEQYF	TGTGCCAGCAGCTTGAAGACCTACGAGCAGTACTTC
TRBJ2-1	TRBV5-6	NA	TRBD2	CASSLDPGGYNEQFF	TGTGCCAGCAGCTTGGACCCGGGGGGCTACAATGAGCAGTTCTTC
TRBJ1-2	TRBV6-6	NA	TRBD1	CASSRGDSSWGYTF	TGTGCCAGCAGTAGAGGGGACAGTTCGTGGGGCTACACCTTC
TRBJ1-1	TRBV6-5	NA	NA	CASSYSFAQNTEAFF	TGTGCCAGCAGTTACTCTTTTGCCCAGAACACTGAAGCTTTCTTT
TRBJ2-1	TRBV11-2	NA	NA	CASSPEEAGSYNEQFF	TGTGCCAGCAGCCCTGAAGAGGCGGGTAGTTACAATGAGCAGTTCTTC
TRBJ1-2	TRBV10-3	NA	TRBD1	CAISPDRNYGYTF	TGTGCCATCAGTCCGGACAGGAACTATGGCTACACCTTC
TRBJ2-7	TRBV6-1	NA	NA	CASSEETGKLSYEQYF	TGTGCCAGCAGTGAAGAGACGGGGAAGCTCTCCTACGAGCAGTACTTC